This T cell receptor (beta chain) stems from a study of blood T cell repertoires in COVID-19. Turning to the study itself: Acute and convalescent COVID-19 samples came from the United States, Italy and Spain. PBMCs, B-cell-depleted T cells, or T cells were the source of the cDNA or gDNA that made up the material.

As handled by the study authors: Amplification from reference gene primers served as the basis for estimated nucleated cell counts. Sequencing used immunoSEQ multiplex PCR; TCRdb keeps in-frame clones, though not all of them. The D gene and trimming were derived from the DNA, and the V and J assignments and clone size from that table. The sample shows approximately 77,000 clones, roughly 80% of them seen only once. This CDR3 comprises 13 residues. Trimming shortened V by 6 bases and J by 1 base, and 6 bases separated the two germline ends. The chain carries TRBV12-3 or TRBV12-4 and TRBJ2-2, with D hard to call. The sequencing input was peripheral blood. This TCR came from a woman in her sixties with acute or convalescent COVID-19. The CDR3 region has the DNA TGTGCCAGCAGCGACAAGAACACCGGGGAGCTGTTTTTT. Translating gives CASSDKNTGELFF.